These 11 T cell receptor beta chains originate from one sample sequenced in a study of response to subunit inactivated influenza vaccine. TCRdb independently ran MiXCR on the RT-PCR reads; one entry per CDR3 protein. The sample yields hundreds of thousands of distinct CDR3 sequences, 11% seen once. This same sample was also part of a study on T cells expressing NK-cell markers. That investigation notes: It was by 5'RACE template switching with UMIs that TCR beta cDNA was made.

This material consisted of PBMCs from blood, taken on the day of vaccination. Every receptor here comes from a man aged 45-60 years who received an inactivated influenza vaccine.

This clonotype was found many times. The chain couples TRBV5-4 to TRBJ2-3; D ambiguous. Trimming took off 0 bases at V and 5 bases at J, with 16 bases between the two ends. CDR3 length: 16 amino acids. Germline assignment: CDR1 SGHNT and CDR2 YYREEE (reference sequence). Here the CDR3 reads CASSLGFARSGDTQYF. As DNA, the CDR3 is TGTGCCAGCAGCTTGGGGTTCGCCCGCTCGGGAGATACGCAGTATTTT.

This clonotype was found a few times. V and J are TRBV4-3 and TRBJ1-6; D remains unclear. CDR1 is LGHNA, CDR2 YSLEER, per germline. Trimming removed 0 bases at V and 3 bases at J, with 12 bases between. The length of the CDR3 is 17 residues. CDR3: CASSQDRAANYNSPLHF. As DNA, the CDR3 is TGCGCCAGCAGCCAAGATCGGGCAGCGAACTATAATTCACCCCTCCACTTT.

This clonotype was observed a few times. The genes are TRBV28 and TRBJ2-7; 8 bases map to TRBD1. The V segment lost 5 bases and the J segment 1 base; nucleotides outside the gene matches: 7. Germline V gene lookup returns CDR1 MDHEN and CDR2 SYDVKM. This CDR3 is built from 15 residues. The CDR3 here is CASSRAYRGSYEQYF. CDR3 in DNA: TGTGCCAGCAGTCGGGCCTACAGGGGGTCCTACGAGCAGTACTTC.

The rearrangement joins TRBV20-1 to TRBJ2-7; D unresolved. The CDR3 runs 14 residues. Trimming shortened V by 0 bases and J by 0 bases, and 9 bases separated the two germline ends. The germline V gene has CDR1 DFQATT and CDR2 SNEGSKA (reference sequence). The CDR3 nucleotides are TGCAGTGCTAGAGATGGAACCGTCTCCTACGAGCAGTACTTC. This translates into CSARDGTVSYEQYF.

This clonotype was detected a few times. The chain is built from TRBV11-2 and TRBJ1-1; tentative D call: TRBD1 (6 bases). The germline V gene has CDR1 SGHAT and CDR2 FQNNGV. CDR3 size: 18 residues. With 2 bases removed from V and 1 base from J, the gap between germline ends came to 20 bases. The CDR3 DNA reads TGTGCCAGCAGCTTAACTGGGACAACCCTAGGGGGGAACACTGAAGCTTTCTTT. Translated, it gives CASSLTGTTLGGNTEAFF.

This clonotype was seen repeatedly, ten times or more. Mismatch with germline at one junction end may stem from a read error. The chain recombines TRBV7-9 with TRBJ2-3, with 11 bases matching TRBD2. Germline assignment: CDR1 SEHNR and CDR2 FQNEAQ (reference sequence). The CDR3 sequence is 15 residues long. The CDR3 DNA follows: TGTGCCAGCAGCATAGCGGGAGGGTACGCAGATACGCAGTATTTT. Translating gives CASSIAGGYADTQYF.

V usage is TRBV20-1 and J usage is TRBJ2-1; D not certain. Germline CDR1 is DFQATT and CDR2 is SNEGSKA (reference sequence). V was pared by 5 bases and J by 5 bases, with 19 bases between. This CDR3 is built from 15 residues. CDR3 in amino acids: CSAGPRSSNNNEQFF. CDR3 bases: TGCAGTGCTGGCCCCCGTAGTTCTAACAACAATGAGCAGTTCTTC.

The V call is TRBV7-3, the J call TRBJ1-4; no reliable D call. The length of the CDR3 is 16 residues. The germline V gene encodes CDR1 SGHTA and CDR2 FQGTGA. V was trimmed by 1 base and J by 8 bases, leaving 17 bases between them. CDR3 nucleotides: TGTGCCAGCAGCTTAAAACCTCGGCCCGGCGGAGAAAAACTGTTTTTT. Protein sequence: CASSLKPRPGGEKLFF.

The chain combines TRBV7-8 with TRBJ2-1, with 11 bases fitting TRBD1. CDR3 length: 16 residues. J gave up 6 bases and V 6 bases, and 10 bases lay outside the gene matches. Germline CDR1 is SGHVS and CDR2 is FQNEAQ. Here the CDR3 reads CASRPFPGQGVNEQFF. In DNA, the CDR3 is TGTGCCAGCAGGCCTTTCCCGGGACAGGGGGTCAATGAGCAGTTCTTC.

This clonotype has just a few counts. The gene calls are TRBV20-1 and TRBJ2-7; 11 nucleotides line up with TRBD1. The CDR3 has 15 amino acids. Germline V gene lookup returns CDR1 DFQATT and CDR2 SNEGSKA (reference sequence). With 3 bases clipped from V and 2 bases from J, the junction kept 6 bases outside the gene matches. The CDR3 here is CSARDRGQAAYEQYF. The CDR3 DNA follows: TGCAGTGCTAGGGACAGGGGGCAAGCGGCCTACGAGCAGTACTTC.

The chain is built from TRBV7-2 and TRBJ2-3, with a tentative D call TRBD2 (5 bases). The V gene lost 2 bases and the J gene lost 5 bases, with 11 bases spanning the gap. This CDR3 contains 14 residues. Germline V lookup: CDR1 SGHTA, CDR2 FQGNSA. CDR3 DNA: TGTGCCAGCAGCTTACGGTCGGGGAGAGATACGCAGTATTTT. It is translated as CASSLRSGRDTQYF.